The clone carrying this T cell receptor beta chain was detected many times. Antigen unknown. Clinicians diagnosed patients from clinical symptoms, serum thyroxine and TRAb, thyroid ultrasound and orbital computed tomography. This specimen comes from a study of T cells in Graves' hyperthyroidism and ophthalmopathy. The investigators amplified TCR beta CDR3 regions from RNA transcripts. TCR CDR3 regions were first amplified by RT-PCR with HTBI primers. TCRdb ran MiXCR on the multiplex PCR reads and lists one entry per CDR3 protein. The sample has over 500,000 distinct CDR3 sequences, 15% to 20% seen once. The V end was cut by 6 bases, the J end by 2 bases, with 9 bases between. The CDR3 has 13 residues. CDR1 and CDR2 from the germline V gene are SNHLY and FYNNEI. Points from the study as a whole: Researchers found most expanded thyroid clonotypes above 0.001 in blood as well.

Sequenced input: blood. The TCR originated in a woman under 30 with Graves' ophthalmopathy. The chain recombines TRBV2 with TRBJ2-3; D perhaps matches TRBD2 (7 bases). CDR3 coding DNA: TGTGCCAGCAGCGGGGGGCACACAGATACGCAGTATTTT. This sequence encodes CASSGGHTDTQYF.